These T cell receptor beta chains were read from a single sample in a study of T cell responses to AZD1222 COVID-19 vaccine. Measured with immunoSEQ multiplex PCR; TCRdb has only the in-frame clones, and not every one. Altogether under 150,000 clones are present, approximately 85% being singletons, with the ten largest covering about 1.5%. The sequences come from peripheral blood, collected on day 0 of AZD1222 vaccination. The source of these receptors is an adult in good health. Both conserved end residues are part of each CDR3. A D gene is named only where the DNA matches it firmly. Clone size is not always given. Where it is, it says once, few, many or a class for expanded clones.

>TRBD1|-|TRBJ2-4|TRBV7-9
CASSSTGKAKNIQYF
TGTGCCAGCAGCTCGACAGGGAAGGCCAAAAACATTCAGTACTTC
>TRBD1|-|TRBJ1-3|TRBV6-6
CASSLGTGNGNTIYF
TGTGCCAGCAGTCTGGGGACAGGGAACGGAAACACCATATATTTT
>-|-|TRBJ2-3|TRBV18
CASSPISAVSTDTQYF
TGTGCCAGCTCACCTATCTCGGCGGTGAGCACAGATACGCAGTATTTT
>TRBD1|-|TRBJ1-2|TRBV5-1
CASSPGQGGSGYTF
TGCGCCAGCAGCCCGGGACAGGGGGGGAGCGGCTACACCTTC
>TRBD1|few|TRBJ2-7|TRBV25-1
CASSEYPDRGREQYF
TGTGCCAGCAGCGAATATCCGGACAGGGGGAGGGAGCAGTACTTC
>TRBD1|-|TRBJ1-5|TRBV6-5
CASRGTGFNQPQHF
TGTGCCAGCAGAGGGACAGGGTTTAATCAGCCCCAGCATTTT
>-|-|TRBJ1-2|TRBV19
CASRWQVGNYGYTF
TGTGCCAGTAGATGGCAGGTGGGAAACTATGGCTACACCTTC
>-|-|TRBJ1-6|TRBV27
CASSRRVGRVGNSPLHF
TGTGCCAGCAGTCGTAGGGTTGGGAGGGTAGGCAATTCACCCCTCCACTTT
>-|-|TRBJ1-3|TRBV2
CASSVDLSGNTIYF
TGTGCCAGCAGTGTGGACCTCTCTGGAAACACCATATATTTT
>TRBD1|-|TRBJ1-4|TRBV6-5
CASSFSDRGNEKLFF
TGTGCCAGCAGTTTTTCGGACAGGGGTAATGAAAAACTGTTTTTT
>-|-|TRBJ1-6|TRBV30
CAWARVDNSPLHF
TGTGCCTGGGCCAGGGTCGATAATTCACCCCTCCACTTT
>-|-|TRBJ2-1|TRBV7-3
CASSLASRPNEQFF
TGTGCCAGCAGCTTAGCATCCCGGCCTAATGAGCAGTTCTTC
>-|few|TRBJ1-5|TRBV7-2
CASSLQRTQPQHF
TGTGCCAGCAGCTTACAAAGGACTCAGCCCCAGCATTTT
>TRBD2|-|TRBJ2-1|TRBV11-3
CASSPPSGRARGEQFF
TGTGCCAGCAGCCCCCCTAGCGGGAGGGCGAGGGGGGAGCAGTTCTTC
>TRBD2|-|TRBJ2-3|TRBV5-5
CASRRLAGASTDTQYF
TGTGCCAGCAGGCGACTAGCGGGTGCTAGCACAGATACGCAGTATTTT
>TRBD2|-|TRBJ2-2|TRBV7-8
CASSLNPGLATGELFF
TGTGCCAGCAGCCTAAACCCGGGACTAGCAACCGGGGAGCTGTTTTTT
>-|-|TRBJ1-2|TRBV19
CASSLTDSYGYTF
TGTGCCAGTTCCTTGACAGATTCTTATGGCTACACCTTC
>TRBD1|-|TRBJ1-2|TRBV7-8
CASSLLAGTGGMTLYTF
TGTGCCAGCAGCTTATTAGCTGGGACAGGGGGGATGACCCTCTACACCTTC
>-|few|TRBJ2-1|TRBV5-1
CASSGSGTPELEQFF
TGCGCCAGCAGCGGATCCGGGACACCAGAACTTGAGCAGTTCTTC
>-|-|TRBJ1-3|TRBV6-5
CASISSGNTIYF
TGTGCCAGCATTAGTTCTGGAAACACCATATATTTT
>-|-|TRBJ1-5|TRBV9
CASSVGGGPKQPQHF
TGTGCCAGCAGCGTAGGTGGGGGGCCAAAACAGCCCCAGCATTTT
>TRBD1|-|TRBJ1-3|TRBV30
CACGNTGGALSGNTIYF
TGTGCCTGCGGCAATACAGGGGGCGCCCTATCTGGAAACACCATATATTTT
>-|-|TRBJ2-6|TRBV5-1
CASSPGDSGANVLTF
TGCGCCAGCTCCCCAGGCGACTCTGGGGCCAACGTCCTGACTTTC
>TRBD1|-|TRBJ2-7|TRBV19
CARTLRGLYEQYF
TGTGCCAGAACCCTCAGGGGGCTGTACGAGCAGTACTTC
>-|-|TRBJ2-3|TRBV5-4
CASSLRGGRTDTQYF
TGTGCCAGCAGCTTGAGGGGGGGGCGGACAGATACGCAGTATTTT
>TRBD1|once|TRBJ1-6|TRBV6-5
CASSYDRGNNSPLHF
TGTGCCAGCAGTTACGACAGGGGGAACAATTCACCCCTCCACTTT
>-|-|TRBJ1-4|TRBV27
CASRSVPQGNEKLFF
TGTGCCAGCAGGTCTGTCCCCCAGGGTAATGAAAAACTGTTTTTT
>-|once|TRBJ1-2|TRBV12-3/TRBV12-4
CAISNGAAGYTF
TGTGCCATCTCAAACGGGGCGGCGGGCTACACCTTC
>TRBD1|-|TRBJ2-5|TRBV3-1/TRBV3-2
CASSLQGTARETQYF
TGTGCCAGCAGCCTACAGGGGACGGCGAGGGAGACCCAGTACTTC
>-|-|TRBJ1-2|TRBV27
CASKREGRYRYTF
TGTGCCAGCAAGCGGGAAGGGCGGTACCGCTACACCTTC
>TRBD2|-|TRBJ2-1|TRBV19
CASSIDLGSGAYNEQFF
TGTGCCAGTAGTATAGATCTGGGTAGCGGGGCGTACAATGAGCAGTTCTTC
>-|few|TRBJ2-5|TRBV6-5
CASGGAPETQYF
TGTGCCAGCGGGGGGGCCCCAGAGACCCAGTACTTC
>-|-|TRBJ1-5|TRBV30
CAWSVVGARQPQHF
TGTGCCTGGAGTGTAGTGGGGGCGCGACAGCCCCAGCATTTT
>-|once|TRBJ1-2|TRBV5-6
CASSLPGWEYGYTF
TGTGCCAGCAGCTTGCCAGGGTGGGAATATGGCTACACCTTC
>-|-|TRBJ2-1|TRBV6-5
CASRGQGPINEQFF
TGTGCCAGCAGGGGGCAGGGACCAATAAATGAGCAGTTCTTC
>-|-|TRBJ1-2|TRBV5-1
CASSLAAGTNYGYTF
TGCGCCAGCAGCTTGGCCGCAGGGACTAACTATGGCTACACCTTC
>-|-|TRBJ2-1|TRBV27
CASRPSGIRQPHNEQFF
TGTGCCAGCAGACCCTCGGGCATCCGGCAGCCACACAATGAGCAGTTCTTC
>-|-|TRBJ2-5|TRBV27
CASSPAFAETQYF
TGTGCCAGCAGTCCCGCTTTCGCAGAGACCCAGTACTTC
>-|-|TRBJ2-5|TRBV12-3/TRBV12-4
CASSHGRETQYF
TGTGCCAGCAGCCATGGGCGAGAGACCCAGTACTTC
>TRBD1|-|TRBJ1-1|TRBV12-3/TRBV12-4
CASRGTGYTEAFF
TGTGCCAGCAGGGGGACAGGGTACACTGAAGCTTTCTTT
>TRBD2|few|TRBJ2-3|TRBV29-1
CSVDKLAGVGTDTQYF
TGCAGCGTTGATAAGCTAGCGGGAGTGGGCACAGATACGCAGTATTTT
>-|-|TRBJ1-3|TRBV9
CASSDTGNTIYF
TGTGCCAGCAGCGATACGGGAAACACCATATATTTT